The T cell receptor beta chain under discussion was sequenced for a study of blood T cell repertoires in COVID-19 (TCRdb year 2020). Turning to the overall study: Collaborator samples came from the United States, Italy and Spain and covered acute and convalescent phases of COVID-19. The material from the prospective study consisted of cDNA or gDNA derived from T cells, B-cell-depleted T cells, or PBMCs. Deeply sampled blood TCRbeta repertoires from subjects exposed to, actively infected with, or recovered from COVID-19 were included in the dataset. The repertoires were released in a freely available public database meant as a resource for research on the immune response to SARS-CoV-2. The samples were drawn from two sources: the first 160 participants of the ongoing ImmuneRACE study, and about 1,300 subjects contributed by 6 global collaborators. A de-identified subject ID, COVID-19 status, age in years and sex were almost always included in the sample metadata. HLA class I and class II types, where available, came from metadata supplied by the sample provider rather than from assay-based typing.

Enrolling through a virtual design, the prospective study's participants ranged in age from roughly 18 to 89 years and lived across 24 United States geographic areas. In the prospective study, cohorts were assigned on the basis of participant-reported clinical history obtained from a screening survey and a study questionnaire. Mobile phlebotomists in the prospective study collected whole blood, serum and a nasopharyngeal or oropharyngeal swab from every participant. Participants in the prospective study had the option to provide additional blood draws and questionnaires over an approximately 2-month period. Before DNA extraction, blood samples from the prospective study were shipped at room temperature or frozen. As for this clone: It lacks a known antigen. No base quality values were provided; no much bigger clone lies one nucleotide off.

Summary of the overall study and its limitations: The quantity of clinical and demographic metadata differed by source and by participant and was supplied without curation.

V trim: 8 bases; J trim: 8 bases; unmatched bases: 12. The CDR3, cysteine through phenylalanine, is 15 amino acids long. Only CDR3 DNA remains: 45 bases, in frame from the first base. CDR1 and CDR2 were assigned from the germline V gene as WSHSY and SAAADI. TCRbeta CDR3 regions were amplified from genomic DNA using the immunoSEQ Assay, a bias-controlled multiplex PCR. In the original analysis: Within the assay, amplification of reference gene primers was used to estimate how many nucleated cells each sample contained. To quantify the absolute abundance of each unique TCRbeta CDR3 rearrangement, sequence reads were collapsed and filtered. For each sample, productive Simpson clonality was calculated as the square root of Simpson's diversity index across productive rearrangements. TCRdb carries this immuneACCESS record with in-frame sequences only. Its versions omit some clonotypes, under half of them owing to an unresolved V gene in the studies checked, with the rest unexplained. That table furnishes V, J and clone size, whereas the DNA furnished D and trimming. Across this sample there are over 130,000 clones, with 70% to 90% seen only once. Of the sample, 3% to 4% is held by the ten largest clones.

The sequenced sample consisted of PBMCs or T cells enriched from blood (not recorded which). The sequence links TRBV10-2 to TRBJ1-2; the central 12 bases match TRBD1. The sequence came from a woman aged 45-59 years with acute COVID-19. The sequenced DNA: TGCGCCAGCCGAGGATCCGGGACAGGGGGCGCAGGCTACACCTTC. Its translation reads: CASRGSGTGGAGYTF.